The following is a T cell receptor (beta chain) sequence with its context. Its antigen is as yet unknown. The length of the CDR3 is 14 residues. Germline trimming cut 6 bases from V and 6 bases from J; bases unmatched to any gene: 8. In germline, CDR1 is SNHLY, CDR2 FYNNEI. The record originates from a study of T-cell reconstitution after alpha-beta-depleted transplantation in children. General study findings and limits: The study traced high day-60 TCRbeta diversity in some patients to surviving recipient T cells and thymic progenitors. Once a year had passed after transplant, T-cell counts and diversity came mostly from newly produced T cells. The study reportedly traced alpha-beta T cells about two months after transplant to several hundred expanded graft clones.

TCRbeta library preparation incorporated unique molecular identifiers. TCRdb re-called the PCR reads through MiXCR, storing one row per CDR3 protein. The sample has approximately 210,000 distinct CDR3 sequences, approximately 19% seen once; the top ten hold roughly two fifths. Specimen: PBMCs, mostly from graft donor cells, collected 360 days after TCRalphabeta/CD19-depleted stem cell transplant. The sequence was collected from a male patient between 2 and 10 years old who had a stem cell transplant for acute lymphoblastic leukemia, so the T cells may come from the graft donor. This sequence joins TRBV2 and TRBJ2-1; 7 bases fit TRBD1. The DNA of the CDR3 is TGTGCCAGCAGGACAGACAGGGCTGGCAATGAGCAGTTCTTC. Protein sequence: CASRTDRAGNEQFF.